The rows below give T cell receptor beta chains drawn from one sample of a study of blood T cells in healthy people across ages. TCRdb passed the 5' RACE reads through MiXCR, listing each CDR3 protein once. The sample has 800,000 or so distinct CDR3 sequences, approximately 65% seen once. The material sequenced was blood. The receptors derive from a man aged 25-40 years in good health. CDR3s include the opening cysteine and the closing phenylalanine or tryptophan. D genes are given only for firm matches. The size of a clone is reported for some rows only, either as once, few or many, or as a class for expanded clones.

clone size,V gene,D gene,J gene,CDR3 length,CDR3 protein,CDR3 DNA
NA,TRBV27,NA,TRBJ1-1,15,CASSSPRAGSTEAFF,TGTGCCAGCAGTTCTCCCCGGGCGGGGAGCACTGAAGCTTTCTTT
NA,TRBV27,TRBD1,TRBJ2-6,17,CASSAGQGLGGANVLTF,TGTGCCAGCAGTGCGGGACAGGGGCTAGGAGGGGCCAACGTCCTGACTTTC
few,TRBV20-1,NA,TRBJ1-4,16,CSARDLYGATNEKLFF,TGCAGTGCTAGAGATCTGTACGGTGCAACTAATGAAAAACTGTTTTTT
NA,TRBV7-6,NA,TRBJ2-7,14,CASSLSLESGEQYF,TGTGCCAGCAGCTTAAGTTTAGAATCGGGCGAGCAGTACTTC
NA,TRBV28,NA,TRBJ2-7,16,CASGKGSPITVYEQYF,TGTGCCAGCGGGAAAGGGAGCCCCATAACGGTTTACGAGCAGTACTTC
few,TRBV6-1,TRBD1,TRBJ2-7,14,CASSVGQGAPEQYF,TGTGCCAGCAGTGTGGGACAGGGGGCGCCTGAGCAGTACTTC
NA,TRBV28,NA,TRBJ2-7,17,CASSLGPLGATAHEQYF,TGTGCCAGCAGTTTAGGCCCTTTGGGGGCCACGGCCCACGAGCAGTACTTC
NA,TRBV7-2,TRBD2,TRBJ2-1,16,CASSLLLAGGNNEQFF,TGTGCCAGCAGCTTATTGCTAGCGGGGGGTAACAATGAGCAGTTCTTC
NA,TRBV21-1,NA,TRBJ1-1,16,CASSKNLGREWTEAFF,TGTGCCAGCAGCAAAAATTTGGGCAGGGAATGGACTGAAGCTTTCTTT
NA,TRBV15,TRBD2,TRBJ2-5,16,CATSSASGGRRETQYF,TGTGCCACCAGCAGTGCTAGCGGGGGGCGCAGAGAGACCCAGTACTTC
NA,TRBV7-3,TRBD1,TRBJ1-6,13,CASSTDRDSPLHF,TGTGCCAGCAGCACGGACAGGGATTCACCCCTCCACTTT
NA,TRBV20-1,NA,TRBJ2-3,13,CSVPRGNTDTQYF,TGCAGTGTCCCTAGGGGGAACACAGATACGCAGTATTTT
NA,TRBV7-2,NA,TRBJ2-3,15,CASSLGWVAADTQYF,TGTGCCAGCAGCTTAGGGTGGGTAGCGGCAGATACGCAGTATTTT
NA,TRBV20-1,TRBD2,TRBJ2-1,15,CSARGRERGVNEQFF,TGCAGTGCTAGAGGAAGGGAGCGGGGGGTCAATGAGCAGTTTTTC
few,TRBV30,TRBD1,TRBJ2-7,15,CAWSVGGTGLYEQYF,TGTGCCTGGAGTGTAGGGGGGACAGGCCTCTACGAGCAGTACTTC
NA,TRBV20-1,NA,TRBJ2-7,12,CSARMEPYEQYF,TGCAGTGCTAGAATGGAGCCCTACGAGCAGTACTTC
NA,TRBV4-3,NA,TRBJ2-5,13,CASSRRAGETQYF,TGCGCCAGCAGCCGCCGGGCGGGAGAGACCCAGTACTTC
NA,TRBV15,NA,TRBJ1-2,12,CATSKDSYGYTF,TGTGCCACCAGCAAAGACAGCTATGGCTACACCTTC
once,TRBV5-1,NA,TRBJ2-7,13,CASSLQGYREQYF,TGCGCCAGCAGCTTGCAGGGTTATCGGGAGCAGTACTTC
NA,TRBV11-2,NA,TRBJ2-1,16,CASSLVLGGPYNEQFF,TGTGCCAGCAGCTTAGTTTTGGGGGGGCCCTACAATGAGCAGTTCTTC
few,TRBV4-2,TRBD1,TRBJ2-7,15,CASSQPGQGSYEQYF,TGTGCCAGCAGCCAACCGGGACAGGGCTCCTACGAGCAGTACTTC
NA,TRBV4-2,NA,TRBJ1-4,16,CASSQDGGPRNEKLFF,TGTGCCAGCAGCCAAGATGGAGGACCAAGGAATGAAAAACTGTTTTTT
NA,TRBV6-2/TRBV6-3,NA,TRBJ2-5,16,CASKLEWITYQETQYF,TGTGCCAGCAAGCTCGAATGGATAACGTACCAAGAGACCCAGTACTTC
NA,TRBV24-1,NA,TRBJ2-7,13,CATSDSYSNEQYF,TGTGCCACCAGTGACTCCTACAGCAACGAGCAGTACTTC
few,TRBV6-2/TRBV6-3,NA,TRBJ2-3,11,CASSYTRTQYF,TGTGCCAGCAGTTACACGAGGACGCAGTATTTT
NA,TRBV7-9,NA,TRBJ2-3,13,CASSFSVGDTQYF,TGTGCCAGCAGCTTCTCAGTGGGAGATACGCAGTATTTT
NA,TRBV15,NA,TRBJ1-1,13,CATSGQTNTEAFF,TGTGCCACCAGCGGGCAGACGAACACTGAAGCTTTCTTT
NA,TRBV13,NA,TRBJ2-7,16,CASSLGAGPPLDEQYF,TGTGCCAGCAGCTTAGGGGCGGGACCACCATTGGACGAGCAGTACTTC
NA,TRBV29-1,NA,TRBJ2-7,12,CSVEEGWHEQYF,TGCAGCGTTGAGGAGGGGTGGCACGAGCAGTACTTC
NA,TRBV7-2,TRBD1,TRBJ2-4,15,CASSSTGGPLNIQYF,TGTGCCAGCAGCTCGACAGGGGGCCCACTAAACATTCAGTACTTC
NA,TRBV3-1,TRBD1,TRBJ2-4,14,CASSRDRAKNIQYF,TGTGCCAGCAGCCGGGACAGAGCCAAAAACATTCAGTACTTC
NA,TRBV5-1,TRBD1,TRBJ2-5,16,CASSLGGQTIQETQYF,TGCGCCAGCAGCTTGGGGGGACAGACCATCCAAGAGACCCAGTACTTC
NA,TRBV10-3,NA,TRBJ2-5,14,CAISIGLSQETQYF,TGTGCCATCAGTATCGGACTTTCCCAAGAGACCCAGTACTTC
few,TRBV19,NA,TRBJ1-2,17,CASSTWLQGIRSYGYTF,TGTGCCAGTAGTACTTGGCTGCAGGGGATTCGGAGTTATGGCTACACCTTC
NA,TRBV29-1,NA,TRBJ2-5,12,CSVGLWHETQYF,TGCAGCGTTGGGCTATGGCATGAGACCCAGTACTTC
few,TRBV28,TRBD2,TRBJ2-7,15,CASTKRGGYSYEQYF,TGTGCCAGCACCAAACGGGGGGGCTACTCCTACGAGCAGTACTTC
NA,TRBV4-1,NA,TRBJ2-3,15,CASSHPLGGLYTQYF,TGCGCCAGCAGCCATCCTCTCGGGGGCCTATATACGCAGTATTTT
few,TRBV28,NA,TRBJ2-7,15,CASLNPGRGRDEQYF,TGTGCCAGCTTAAACCCGGGAAGGGGACGAGACGAGCAGTACTTC
NA,TRBV7-3,TRBD1,TRBJ1-1,18,CASSSSPRTGDRDTEAFF,TGTGCCAGCAGCTCATCCCCGCGGACAGGGGATAGGGACACTGAAGCTTTCTTT
NA,TRBV27,NA,TRBJ2-5,13,CASSLWADNEQYF,TGTGCCAGCAGTTTATGGGCTGACAATGAGCAGTACTTC
NA,TRBV9,TRBD2,TRBJ2-3,15,CASSPGTSVADTQYF,TGTGCCAGCAGCCCCGGGACTAGCGTTGCAGATACGCAGTATTTT
NA,TRBV5-5,NA,TRBJ1-4,14,CASSGDQGYEKLFF,TGTGCCAGCAGCGGGGACCAAGGATATGAAAAACTGTTTTTT
NA,TRBV4-3,NA,TRBJ2-6,16,CASSQWDLVGANVLTF,TGCGCCAGCAGCCAATGGGATCTTGTTGGGGCCAACGTCCTGACTTTC
once,TRBV29-1,NA,TRBJ2-3,14,CSVEGGDGTDTQYF,TGCAGCGTTGAAGGGGGGGACGGGACAGATACGCAGTATTTT
few,TRBV7-9,NA,TRBJ2-6,15,CASSSGYSGANVLTF,TGTGCCAGCAGCTCGGGGTACTCTGGGGCCAACGTCCTGACTTTC
NA,TRBV6-5,NA,TRBJ2-7,15,CASSFHSSAFYEQYF,TGTGCCAGCAGTTTTCACAGTTCCGCATTTTACGAGCAGTACTTC
few,TRBV25-1,NA,TRBJ2-7,11,CASSVLGEQYF,TGTGCCAGCAGTGTGTTGGGTGAGCAGTACTTC
NA,TRBV29-1,NA,TRBJ2-7,13,CSVEGDTLYEQYF,TGCAGCGTTGAAGGGGACACGCTCTACGAGCAGTACTTC
many,TRBV28,NA,TRBJ2-1,15,CASSFGGPDYNEQFF,TGTGCCAGCAGTTTCGGAGGACCGGACTACAATGAGCAGTTCTTC
NA,TRBV6-5,NA,TRBJ2-6,16,CASSYGSSSGANVLTF,TGTGCCAGCAGTTACGGGTCTTCCTCTGGGGCCAACGTCCTGACTTTC
NA,TRBV21-1,NA,TRBJ2-3,15,CASSNGGGSTDTQYF,TGTGCCAGCAGCAATGGGGGGGGTAGCACAGATACGCAGTATTTT
NA,TRBV30,NA,TRBJ1-5,13,CAWRGDGNQPQHF,TGTGCCTGGAGAGGGGATGGCAATCAGCCCCAGCATTTT
NA,TRBV27,NA,TRBJ1-4,15,CASSPLAGRGEKLFF,TGTGCCAGCAGTCCCCTAGCAGGACGCGGTGAAAAACTGTTTTTT
NA,TRBV5-1,TRBD1,TRBJ1-4,17,CASSKNPGTATNEKLFF,TGCGCCAGCAGTAAAAATCCCGGGACAGCAACTAATGAAAAACTGTTTTTT